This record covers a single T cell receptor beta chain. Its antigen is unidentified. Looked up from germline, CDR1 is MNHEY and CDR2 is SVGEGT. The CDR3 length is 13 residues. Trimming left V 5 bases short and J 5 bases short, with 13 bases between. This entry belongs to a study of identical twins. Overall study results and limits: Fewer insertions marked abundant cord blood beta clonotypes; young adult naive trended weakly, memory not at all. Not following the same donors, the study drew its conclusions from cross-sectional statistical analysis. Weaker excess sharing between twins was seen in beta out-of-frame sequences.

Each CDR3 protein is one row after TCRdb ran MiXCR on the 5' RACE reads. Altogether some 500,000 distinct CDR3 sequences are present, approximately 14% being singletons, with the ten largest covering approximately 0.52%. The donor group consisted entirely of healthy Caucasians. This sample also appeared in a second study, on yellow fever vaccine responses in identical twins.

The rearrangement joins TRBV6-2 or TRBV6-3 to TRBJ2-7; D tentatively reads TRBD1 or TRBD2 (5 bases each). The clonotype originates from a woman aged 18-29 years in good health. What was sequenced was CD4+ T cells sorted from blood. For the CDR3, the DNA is TGTGCCAGCAGTGGGGACGGCGAAGACGAGCAGTACTTC. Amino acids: CASSGDGEDEQYF.